This T cell receptor beta chain originates from a study of human T cells and chemical hapten exposure. Study summary: Sensitization employed 2% DPC on about 2 cm by about 2 cm of upper inner arm skin. General study points: The presence of alopecia in the donors means their immune response may differ from healthy people's.

Per germline, CDR1 MGHRA and CDR2 YSYEKL. The CDR3 extends over 16 amino acids. With 3 bases removed from V and 4 bases from J, the gap between germline ends came to 16 bases. The time point denotes: patch test 1, 2 weeks after DPC sensitization. Documented treatment: therapeutic diphenylcyclopropenone sensitization with weekly scalp DPC. Researchers sampled blood before each patch test went on. This clonotype was counted many times. Antigen unknown. The library labeled individual cDNA molecules by adding unique molecular identifiers to them. TCRdb independently ran MiXCR on the RACE reads; one entry per CDR3 protein. The repertoire holds some 340,000 distinct CDR3 sequences, around 7% seen once, with 8.4% in the top ten.

The rearrangement joins TRBV4-1 to TRBJ2-1, with D unclear. This material consisted of whole blood, taken in connection with sensitization to the hapten diphenylcyclopropenone (DPC). The sequence came from a woman aged 18-29 years with alopecia areata. Some clones in this sample may be carry-over from other donors' samples. In nucleotides, the CDR3 is TGCGCCAGCAGCCATTATGGGCGTAGATCTTACAATGAGCAGTTCTTC. Protein product: CASSHYGRRSYNEQFF.